A single T cell receptor (beta chain) is shown here with its context. How the authors handled the data: Using reference gene primer amplification, nucleated cell counts were estimated. Clones were sequenced by immunoSEQ multiplex PCR, and TCRdb holds only the in-frame ones, with some missing. V, J and clone size derive from that table, while D and trimming were established from the DNA sequence. The sample lists tens of thousands of clones, about 80% occurring once. This record comes from a study of blood T cell repertoires in COVID-19. The V end lost 5 bases, the J end lost 0 bases, and 8 bases lay between the germline ends. CDR3 size: 14 residues. Germline V gene lookup returns CDR1 SEHNR and CDR2 FQNEAQ (reference sequence).

The source material was peripheral blood. The TCR comes from a human donor in a cohort sampled during active COVID-19. J is TRBJ1-5 and V is TRBV7-9; D is possibly TRBD1 (6 bases). The CDR3 protein is CASSVQGSNQPQHF. In DNA form, the CDR3 reads TGTGCCAGCAGCGTACAGGGTAGCAATCAGCCCCAGCATTTT.